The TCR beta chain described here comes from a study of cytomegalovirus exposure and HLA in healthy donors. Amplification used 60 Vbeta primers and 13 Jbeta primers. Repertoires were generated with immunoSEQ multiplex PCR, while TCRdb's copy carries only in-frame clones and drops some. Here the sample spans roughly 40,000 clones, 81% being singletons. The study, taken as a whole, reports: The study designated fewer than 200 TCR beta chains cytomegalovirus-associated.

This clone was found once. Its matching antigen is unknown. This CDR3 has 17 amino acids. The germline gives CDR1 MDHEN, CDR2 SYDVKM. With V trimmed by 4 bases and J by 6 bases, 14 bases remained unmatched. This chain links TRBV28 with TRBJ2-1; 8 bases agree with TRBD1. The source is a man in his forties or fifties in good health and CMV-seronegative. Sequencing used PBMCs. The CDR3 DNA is TGTGCCAGCAGTTCGAAAATGGGCAGGGGGCGCGTCAATGAGCAGTTCTTC. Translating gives CASSSKMGRGRVNEQFF.